What follows describes a single T cell receptor beta chain. Antigen: not known. An end of the junction does not agree with germline; a read error may underlie this. Naive-designated CD8 cells lacked CD45RO, were positively enriched for CCR7, and omitted terminally differentiated effector memory CD45RA+ cells. The record originates from a study of shared clonotypes between healthy human individuals. Findings of the study overall: The sharing of 4.5% to 6.5% of naive CD4 clonotypes was seen across several donors.

The repertoire was sequenced with immunoSEQ multiplex PCR; TCRdb's copy has only in-frame clones and lacks some. The sample shows roughly 2,000,000 clones, about 94% of them seen only once. This CDR3 contains 18 residues. The germline CDR1 and CDR2 sequences are MDHEN and SYDVKM. The rearrangement links TRBV28 to TRBJ1-4, with TRBD1 matching 9 bases. Sequenced sample: naive CD8+ T cells sorted from blood. This receptor was identified in a man between 18 and 35 years old in good health. Here the CDR3 reads CASSFFRDRVTTNEKLFF. Here the CDR3 DNA reads TGTGCCAGCAGTTTCTTCCGGGACAGGGTGACAACCAATGAAAAACTGTTTTTT.